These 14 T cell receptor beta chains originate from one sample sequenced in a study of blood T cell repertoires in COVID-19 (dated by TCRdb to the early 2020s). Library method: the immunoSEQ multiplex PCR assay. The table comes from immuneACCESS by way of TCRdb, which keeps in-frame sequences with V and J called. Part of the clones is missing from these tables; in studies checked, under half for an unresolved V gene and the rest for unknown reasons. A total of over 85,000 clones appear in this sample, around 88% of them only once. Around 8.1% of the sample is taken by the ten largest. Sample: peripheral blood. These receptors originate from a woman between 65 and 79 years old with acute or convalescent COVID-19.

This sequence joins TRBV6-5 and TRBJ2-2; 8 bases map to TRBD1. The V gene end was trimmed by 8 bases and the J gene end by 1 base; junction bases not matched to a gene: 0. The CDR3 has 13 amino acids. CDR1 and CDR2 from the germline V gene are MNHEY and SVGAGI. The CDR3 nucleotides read TGTGCCAGCGACAGGGGGAACACCGGGGAGCTGTTTTTT. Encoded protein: CASDRGNTGELFF.

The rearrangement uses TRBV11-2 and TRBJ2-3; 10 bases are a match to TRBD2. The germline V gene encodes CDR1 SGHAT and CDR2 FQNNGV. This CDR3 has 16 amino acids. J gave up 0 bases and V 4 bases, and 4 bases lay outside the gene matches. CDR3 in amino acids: CASSSSGRASTDTQYF. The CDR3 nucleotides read TGTGCCAGCAGCTCGAGCGGGAGGGCTAGCACAGATACGCAGTATTTT. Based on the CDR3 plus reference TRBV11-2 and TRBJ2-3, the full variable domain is EAGVAQSPRYKIIEKRQSVAFWCNPISGHATLYWYQQILGQGPKLLIQFQNNGVVDDSQLPKDRFSAERLKGVDSTLKIQPAKLEDSAVYLCASSSSGRASTDTQYFGPGTRLTVL.

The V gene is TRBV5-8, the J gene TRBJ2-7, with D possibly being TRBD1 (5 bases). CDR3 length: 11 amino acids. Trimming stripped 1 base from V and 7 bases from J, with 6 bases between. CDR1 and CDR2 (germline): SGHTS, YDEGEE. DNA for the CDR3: TGTGCCAGCAGCTTGAAGGGGGAGCAGTACTTC. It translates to CASSLKGEQYF.

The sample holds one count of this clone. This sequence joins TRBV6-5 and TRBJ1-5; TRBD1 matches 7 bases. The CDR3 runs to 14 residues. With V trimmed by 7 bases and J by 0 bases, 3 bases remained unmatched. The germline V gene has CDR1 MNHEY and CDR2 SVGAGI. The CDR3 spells CASKGQYSNQPQHF. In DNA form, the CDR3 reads TGTGCCAGCAAGGGACAGTATAGCAATCAGCCCCAGCATTTT.

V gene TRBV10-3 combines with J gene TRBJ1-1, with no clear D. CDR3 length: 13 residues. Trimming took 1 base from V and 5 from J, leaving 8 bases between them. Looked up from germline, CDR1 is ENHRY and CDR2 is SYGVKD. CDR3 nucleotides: TGTGCCATCAGTGAGTGGAGTGAAACTGAAGCTTTCTTT. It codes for CAISEWSETEAFF.

The CDR3 protein is CASSLSRELSYGYTF. CDR3 bases: TGTGCCAGCAGCTTATCTAGGGAGCTGTCCTATGGCTACACCTTC. The V and J genes are TRBV11-2 and TRBJ1-2; no clear D gene. V was pared by 2 bases and J by 4 bases, with 14 bases between. The germline V gene has CDR1 SGHAT and CDR2 FQNNGV. The CDR3 is 15 amino acids.

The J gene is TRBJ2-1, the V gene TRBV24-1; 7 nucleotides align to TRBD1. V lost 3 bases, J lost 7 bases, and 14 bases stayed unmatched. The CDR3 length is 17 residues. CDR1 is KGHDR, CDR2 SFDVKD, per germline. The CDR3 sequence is CATSDPPSGQVRNEQFF. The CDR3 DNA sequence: TGTGCCACCAGTGATCCTCCATCCGGACAGGTTCGGAATGAGCAGTTCTTC.

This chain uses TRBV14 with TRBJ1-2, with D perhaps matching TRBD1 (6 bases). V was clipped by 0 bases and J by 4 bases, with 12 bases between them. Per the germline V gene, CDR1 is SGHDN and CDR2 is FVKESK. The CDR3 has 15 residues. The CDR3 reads CASSQETGLSYGYTF. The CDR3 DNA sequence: TGTGCCAGCAGCCAAGAAACAGGGTTAAGCTATGGCTACACCTTC. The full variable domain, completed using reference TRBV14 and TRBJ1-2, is EAGVTQFPSHSVIEKGQTVTLRCDPISGHDNLYWYRRVMGKEIKFLLHFVKESKQDESGMPNNRFLAERTGGTYSTLKVQPAELEDSGVYFCASSQETGLSYGYTFGSGTRLTVV.

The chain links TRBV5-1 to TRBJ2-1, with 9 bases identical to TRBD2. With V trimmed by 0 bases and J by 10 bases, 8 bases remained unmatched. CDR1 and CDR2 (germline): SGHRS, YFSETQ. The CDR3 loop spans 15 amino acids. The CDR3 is CASSLVVAGGGEQFF. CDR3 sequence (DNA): TGCGCCAGCAGCTTGGTAGTCGCGGGAGGGGGGGAGCAGTTCTTC.

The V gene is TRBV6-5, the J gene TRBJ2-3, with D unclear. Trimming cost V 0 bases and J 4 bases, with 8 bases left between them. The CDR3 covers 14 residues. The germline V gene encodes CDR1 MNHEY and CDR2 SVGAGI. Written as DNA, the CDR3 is TGTGCCAGCAGTTACTCGGAGTCCTCAGATACGCAGTATTTT. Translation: CASSYSESSDTQYF.

CDR3 nucleotide sequence: TGTGCCAGCAGCAACCCGGGACAGGGGGCGGATGGCTACACCTTC. It yields the protein CASSNPGQGADGYTF. The chain employs TRBV5-4 and TRBJ1-2; 12 bases are a match to TRBD1. The junction had 7 bases not matched to a gene; V was cut back by 4 bases and J by 6 bases. The CDR3 is made up of 15 amino acids. CDR1 is SGHNT, CDR2 YYREEE, per germline (reference sequence).

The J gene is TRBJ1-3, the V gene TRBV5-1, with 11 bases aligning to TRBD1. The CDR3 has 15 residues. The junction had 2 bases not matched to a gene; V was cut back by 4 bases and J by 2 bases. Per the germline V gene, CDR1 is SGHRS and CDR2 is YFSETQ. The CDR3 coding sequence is TGCGCCAGCAGCCAGGGACAGGGGGCTGGAAACACCATATATTTT. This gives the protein CASSQGQGAGNTIYF.

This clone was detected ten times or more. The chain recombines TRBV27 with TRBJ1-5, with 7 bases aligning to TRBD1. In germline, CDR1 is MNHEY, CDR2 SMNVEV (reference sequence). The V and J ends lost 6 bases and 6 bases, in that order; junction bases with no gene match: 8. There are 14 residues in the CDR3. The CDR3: CASSKQGFGQPQHF. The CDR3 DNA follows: TGTGCCAGCAGCAAACAGGGGTTCGGTCAGCCCCAGCATTTT.

The CDR3 DNA reads as TGTGCCACCAGTGACACCACCCCCGGGGGGACCCAGTACTTC. Amino acid sequence: CATSDTTPGGTQYF. V gene TRBV24-1 combines with J gene TRBJ2-5; a possible D gene is TRBD2 (6 bases). This CDR3 has 14 residues. V dropped 4 bases and J dropped 7 bases, with 15 bases sitting between them. The germline V gene encodes CDR1 KGHDR and CDR2 SFDVKD.